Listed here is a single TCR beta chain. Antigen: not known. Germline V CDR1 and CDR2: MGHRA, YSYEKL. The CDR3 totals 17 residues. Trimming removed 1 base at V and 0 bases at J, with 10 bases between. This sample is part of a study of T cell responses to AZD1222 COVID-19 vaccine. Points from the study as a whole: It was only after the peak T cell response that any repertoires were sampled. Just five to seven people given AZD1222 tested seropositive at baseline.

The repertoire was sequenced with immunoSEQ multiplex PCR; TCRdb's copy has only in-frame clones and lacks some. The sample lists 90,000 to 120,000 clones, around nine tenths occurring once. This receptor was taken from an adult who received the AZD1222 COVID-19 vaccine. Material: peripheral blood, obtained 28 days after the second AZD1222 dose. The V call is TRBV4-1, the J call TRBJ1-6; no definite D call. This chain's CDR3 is CASSQVQAGSYNSPLHF. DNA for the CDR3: TGCGCCAGCAGCCAAGTGCAGGCAGGCTCCTATAATTCACCCCTCCACTTT.